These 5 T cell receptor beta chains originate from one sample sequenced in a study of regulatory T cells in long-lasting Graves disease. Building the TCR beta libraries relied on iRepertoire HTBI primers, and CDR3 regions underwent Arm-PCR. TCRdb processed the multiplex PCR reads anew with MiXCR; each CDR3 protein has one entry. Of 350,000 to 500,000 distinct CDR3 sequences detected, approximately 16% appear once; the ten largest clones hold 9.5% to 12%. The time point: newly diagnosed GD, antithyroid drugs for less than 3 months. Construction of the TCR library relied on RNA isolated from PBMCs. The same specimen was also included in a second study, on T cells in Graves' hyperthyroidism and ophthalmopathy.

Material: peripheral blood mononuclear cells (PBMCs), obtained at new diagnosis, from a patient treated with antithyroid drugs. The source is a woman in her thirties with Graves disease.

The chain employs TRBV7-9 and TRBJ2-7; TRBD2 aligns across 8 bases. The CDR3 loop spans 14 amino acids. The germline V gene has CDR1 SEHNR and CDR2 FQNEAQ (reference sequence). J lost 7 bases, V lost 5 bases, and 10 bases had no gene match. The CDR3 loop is CASSTAGGLVEQYF. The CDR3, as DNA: TGTGCCAGCAGCACGGCGGGAGGCCTGGTGGAGCAGTACTTC. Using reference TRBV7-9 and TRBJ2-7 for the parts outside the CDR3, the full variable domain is DTGVSQNPRHKITKRGQNVTFRCDPISEHNRLYWYRQTLGQGPEFLTYFQNEAQLEKSRLLSDRFSAERPKGSFSTLEIQRTEQGDSAMYLCASSTAGGLVEQYFGPGTRLTVT.

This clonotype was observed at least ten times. The CDR3 spells CASKGTSVMSNQPQHF. The CDR3 bases are TGTGCCAGCAAAGGGACATCGGTGATGAGCAATCAGCCCCAGCATTTT. This chain joins TRBV6-2 or TRBV6-3 and TRBJ1-5, with D possibly TRBD1 on 6 matching bases. In germline, CDR1 is MNHEY, CDR2 SVGEGT. Between the trimmed V and J ends, which lost 7 bases and 1 base, there was a span of 17 bases. The CDR3 contains 16 residues.

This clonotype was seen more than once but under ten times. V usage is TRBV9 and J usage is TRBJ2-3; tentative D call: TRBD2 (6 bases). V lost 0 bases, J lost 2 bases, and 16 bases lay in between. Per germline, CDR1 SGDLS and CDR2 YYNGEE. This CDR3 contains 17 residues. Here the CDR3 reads CASSVAGGIQITDTQYF. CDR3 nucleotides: TGTGCCAGCAGCGTAGCTGGCGGGATCCAAATCACAGATACGCAGTATTTT.

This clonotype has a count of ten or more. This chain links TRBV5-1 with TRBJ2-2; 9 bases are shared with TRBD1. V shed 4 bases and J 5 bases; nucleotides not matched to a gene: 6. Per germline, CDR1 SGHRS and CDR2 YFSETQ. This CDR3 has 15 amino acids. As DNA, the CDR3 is TGCGCCAGCAGCCCCGGGACAGGGAGAACCGGGGAGCTGTTTTTT. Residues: CASSPGTGRTGELFF.

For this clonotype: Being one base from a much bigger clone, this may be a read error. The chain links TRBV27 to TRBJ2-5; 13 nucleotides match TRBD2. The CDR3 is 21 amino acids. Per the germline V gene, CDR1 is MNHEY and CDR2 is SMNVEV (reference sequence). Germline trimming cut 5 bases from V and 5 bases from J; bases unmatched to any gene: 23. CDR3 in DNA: TGTGCCAGCAGTGATTTGAAGCCTAGCCGACTAGCGGGAGGTTCGAGGGAGACCCAGTACTTC. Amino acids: CASSDLKPSRLAGGSRETQYF.